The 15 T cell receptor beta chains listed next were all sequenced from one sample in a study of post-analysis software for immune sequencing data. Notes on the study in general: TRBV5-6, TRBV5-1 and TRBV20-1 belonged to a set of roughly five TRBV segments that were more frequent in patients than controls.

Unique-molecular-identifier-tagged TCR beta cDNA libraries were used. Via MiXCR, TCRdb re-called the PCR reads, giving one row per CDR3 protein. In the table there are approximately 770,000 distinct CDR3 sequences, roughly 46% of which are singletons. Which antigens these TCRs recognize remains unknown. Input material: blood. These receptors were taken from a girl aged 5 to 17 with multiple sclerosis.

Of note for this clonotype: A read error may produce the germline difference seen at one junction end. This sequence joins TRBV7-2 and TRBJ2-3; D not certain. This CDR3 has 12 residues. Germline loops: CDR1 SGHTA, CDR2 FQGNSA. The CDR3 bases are TGTGCCAACAGCTTACTTGCAGATACGCAGTATTTT. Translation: CANSLLADTQYF.

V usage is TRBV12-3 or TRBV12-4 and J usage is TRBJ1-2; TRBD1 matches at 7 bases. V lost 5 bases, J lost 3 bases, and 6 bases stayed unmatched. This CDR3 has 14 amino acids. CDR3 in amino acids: CASSPSTGDYGYTF. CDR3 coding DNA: TGTGCCAGCAGTCCATCAACAGGGGACTATGGCTACACCTTC.

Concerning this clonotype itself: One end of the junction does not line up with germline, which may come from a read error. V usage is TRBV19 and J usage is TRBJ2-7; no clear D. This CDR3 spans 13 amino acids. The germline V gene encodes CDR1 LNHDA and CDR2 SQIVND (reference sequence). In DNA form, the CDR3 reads TGTGCCAGGAGTATCCGGAGCTCCTACGAGCAGTACTTC. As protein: CARSIRSSYEQYF.

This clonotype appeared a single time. This CDR3 is CATSRGVDRESYEQYF. The CDR3 bases are TGTGCCACCAGCAGAGGAGTGGACAGGGAATCCTACGAGCAGTACTTC. J is TRBJ2-7 and V is TRBV15, with 8 bases fitting TRBD1. The CDR3 runs 16 residues. In germline, CDR1 is LNHNV, CDR2 YYDKDF (reference sequence). Trimming at V came to 1 base and at J to 1 base, leaving 6 bases not matched to a gene.

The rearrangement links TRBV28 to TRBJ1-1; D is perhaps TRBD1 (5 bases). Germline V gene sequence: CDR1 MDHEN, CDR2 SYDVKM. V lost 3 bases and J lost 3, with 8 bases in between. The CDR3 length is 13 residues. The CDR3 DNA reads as TGTGCCAGCAGTTTTGTACAGGACACTGAAGCTTTCTTT. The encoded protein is CASSFVQDTEAFF. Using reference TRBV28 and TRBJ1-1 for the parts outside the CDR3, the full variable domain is DVKVTQSSRYLVKRTGEKVFLECVQDMDHENMFWYRQDPGLGLRLIYFSYDVKMKEKGDIPEGYSVSREKKERFSLILESASTNQTSMYLCASSFVQDTEAFFGQGTRLTVV.

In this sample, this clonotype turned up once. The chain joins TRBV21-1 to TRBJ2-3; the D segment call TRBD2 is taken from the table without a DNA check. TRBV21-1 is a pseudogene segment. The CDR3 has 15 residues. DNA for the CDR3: TGTGCCAGCAGCAAAGGTCGGGAGTGGGCAGATACGCAGTATTTT. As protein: CASSKGREWADTQYF.

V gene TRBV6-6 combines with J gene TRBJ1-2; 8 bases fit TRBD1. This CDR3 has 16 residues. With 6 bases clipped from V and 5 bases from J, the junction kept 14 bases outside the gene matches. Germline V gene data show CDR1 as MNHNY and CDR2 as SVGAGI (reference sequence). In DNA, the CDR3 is TGTGCCAGCAGCCCAACTTCAGGGGGCGTCAAGTATGGCTACACCTTC. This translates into CASSPTSGGVKYGYTF.

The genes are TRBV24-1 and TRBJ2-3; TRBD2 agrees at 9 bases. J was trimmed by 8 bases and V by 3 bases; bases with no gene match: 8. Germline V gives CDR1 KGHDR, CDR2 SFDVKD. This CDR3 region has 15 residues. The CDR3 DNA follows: TGTGCCACCAGTGATCCGGCGGGAGGGTTGGCTACGCAGTATTTT. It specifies CATSDPAGGLATQYF.

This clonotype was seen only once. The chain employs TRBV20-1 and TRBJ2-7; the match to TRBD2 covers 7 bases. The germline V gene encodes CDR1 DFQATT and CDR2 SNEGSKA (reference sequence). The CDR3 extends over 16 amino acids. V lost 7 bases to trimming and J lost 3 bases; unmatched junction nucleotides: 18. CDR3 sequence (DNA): TGCAGTGTTCTAAACCTAAATAGCGGGTCGATCTACGAGCAGTACTTC. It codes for CSVLNLNSGSIYEQYF.

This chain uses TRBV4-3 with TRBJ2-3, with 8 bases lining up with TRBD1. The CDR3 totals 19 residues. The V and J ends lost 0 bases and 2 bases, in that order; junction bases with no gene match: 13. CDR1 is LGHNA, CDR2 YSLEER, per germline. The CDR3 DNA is TGCGCCAGCAGCCAAGATCTTGGCGGGACAGGCTTACCCACAGATACGCAGTATTTT. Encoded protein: CASSQDLGGTGLPTDTQYF.

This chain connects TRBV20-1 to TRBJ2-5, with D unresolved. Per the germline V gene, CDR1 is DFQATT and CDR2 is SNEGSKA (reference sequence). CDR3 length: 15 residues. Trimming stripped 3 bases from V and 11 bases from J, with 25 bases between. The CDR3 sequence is CSASVASPTINEQYF. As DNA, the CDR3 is TGCAGTGCTAGTGTTGCATCTCCTACAATCAATGAGCAGTACTTC.

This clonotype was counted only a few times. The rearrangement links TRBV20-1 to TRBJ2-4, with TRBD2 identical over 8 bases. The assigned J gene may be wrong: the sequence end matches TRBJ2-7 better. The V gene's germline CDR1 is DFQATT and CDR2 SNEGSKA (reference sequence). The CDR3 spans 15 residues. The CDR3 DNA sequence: TGCAGTGCCCCCTCGGCTAGCGGGTTCAGCTACGAGCAGTACTTC. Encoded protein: CSAPSASGFSYEQYF.

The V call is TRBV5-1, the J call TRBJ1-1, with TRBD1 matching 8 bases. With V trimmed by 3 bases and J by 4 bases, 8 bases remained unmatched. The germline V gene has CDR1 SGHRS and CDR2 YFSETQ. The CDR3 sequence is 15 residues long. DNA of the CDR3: TGCGCCAGCAGCTATCGGACAGGGAGGGCCACTGAAGCTTTCTTT. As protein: CASSYRTGRATEAFF.

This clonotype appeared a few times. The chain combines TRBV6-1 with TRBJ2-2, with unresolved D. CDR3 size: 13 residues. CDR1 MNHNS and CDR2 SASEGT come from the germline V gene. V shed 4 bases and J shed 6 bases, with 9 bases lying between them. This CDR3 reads CASSASGAGELFF. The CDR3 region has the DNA TGTGCCAGCAGTGCCTCCGGAGCCGGGGAGCTGTTTTTT.

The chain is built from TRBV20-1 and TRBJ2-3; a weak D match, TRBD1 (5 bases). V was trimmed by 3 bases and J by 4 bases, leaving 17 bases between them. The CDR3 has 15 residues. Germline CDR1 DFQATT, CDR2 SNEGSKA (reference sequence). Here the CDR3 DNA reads TGCAGTGCTAGCGTCTGGGGCGGCAGCTCAGATACGCAGTATTTT. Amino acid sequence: CSASVWGGSSDTQYF.